This TCR beta chain emerged from a study of blood T cell repertoires in COVID-19. Study as a whole: Material from acute and convalescent COVID-19 was sourced from the United States, Italy and Spain. Sample material is recorded as cDNA or gDNA derived from T cells, B-cell-depleted T cells, or PBMCs.

Germline lookup yields CDR1 LGHDT and CDR2 YNNKEL (reference sequence). The CDR3 covers 11 residues. The V and J ends lost 2 bases and 6 bases respectively, with 5 bases between them. Authors' processing steps: For nucleated cells, counts were estimated from reference gene primer amplification. Profiling relied on immunoSEQ multiplex PCR, and the TCRdb table lists in-frame clones only, not all of them. V and J calls and clone size are copied from that table; D and trimming were computed from the DNA. The sample holds about 26,000 clones, approximately 82% seen once. The source of this sequence is an elderly man with active or convalescent COVID-19. Sequencing was carried out using peripheral blood. V gene TRBV3-1 (or the pseudogene TRBV3-2) combines with J gene TRBJ2-7, with D unclear. The CDR3 loop reads CASSQLSEQYF. In DNA, the CDR3 is TGTGCCAGCAGCCAACTGAGCGAGCAGTACTTC.